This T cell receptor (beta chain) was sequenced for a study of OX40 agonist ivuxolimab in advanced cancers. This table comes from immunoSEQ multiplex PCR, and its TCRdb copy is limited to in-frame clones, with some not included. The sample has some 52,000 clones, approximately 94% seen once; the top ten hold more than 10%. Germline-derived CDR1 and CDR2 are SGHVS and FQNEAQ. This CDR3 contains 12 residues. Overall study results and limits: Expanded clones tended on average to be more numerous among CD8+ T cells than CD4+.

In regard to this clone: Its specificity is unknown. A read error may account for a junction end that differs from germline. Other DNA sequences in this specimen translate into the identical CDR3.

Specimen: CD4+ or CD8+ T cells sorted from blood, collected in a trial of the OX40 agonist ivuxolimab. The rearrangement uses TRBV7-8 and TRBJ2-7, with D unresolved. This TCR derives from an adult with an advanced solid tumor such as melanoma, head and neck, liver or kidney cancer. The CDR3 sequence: CASSEAPGEQYF. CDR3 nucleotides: TGCGCCAGCAGCGAGGCCCCTGGGGAGCAGTACTTC.